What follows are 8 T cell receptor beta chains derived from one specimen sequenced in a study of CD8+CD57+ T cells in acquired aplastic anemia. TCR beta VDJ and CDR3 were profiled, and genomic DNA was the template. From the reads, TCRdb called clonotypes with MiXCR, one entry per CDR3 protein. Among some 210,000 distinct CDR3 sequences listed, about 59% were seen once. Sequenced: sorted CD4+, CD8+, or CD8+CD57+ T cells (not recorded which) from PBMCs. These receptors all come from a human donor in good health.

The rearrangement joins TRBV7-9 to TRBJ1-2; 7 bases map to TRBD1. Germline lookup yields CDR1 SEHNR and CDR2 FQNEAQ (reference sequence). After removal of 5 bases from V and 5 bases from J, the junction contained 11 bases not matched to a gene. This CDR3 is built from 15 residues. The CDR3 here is CASSPEGGTAYGYTF. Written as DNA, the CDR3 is TGTGCCAGCAGCCCAGAGGGGGGGACAGCTTATGGCTACACCTTC.

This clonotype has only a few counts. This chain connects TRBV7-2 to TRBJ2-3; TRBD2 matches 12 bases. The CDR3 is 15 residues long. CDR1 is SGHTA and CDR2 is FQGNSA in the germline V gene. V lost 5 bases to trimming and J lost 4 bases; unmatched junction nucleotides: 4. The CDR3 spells CASSPGLAGPDTQYF. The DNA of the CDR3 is TGTGCCAGCAGCCCAGGACTAGCGGGGCCAGATACGCAGTATTTT.

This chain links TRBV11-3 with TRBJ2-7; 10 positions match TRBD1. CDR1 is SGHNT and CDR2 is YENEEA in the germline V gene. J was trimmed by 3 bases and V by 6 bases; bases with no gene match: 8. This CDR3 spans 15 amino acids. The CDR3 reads CASSIGQGDNYEQYF. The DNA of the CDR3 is TGTGCCAGCAGTATAGGACAGGGGGACAACTACGAGCAGTACTTC.

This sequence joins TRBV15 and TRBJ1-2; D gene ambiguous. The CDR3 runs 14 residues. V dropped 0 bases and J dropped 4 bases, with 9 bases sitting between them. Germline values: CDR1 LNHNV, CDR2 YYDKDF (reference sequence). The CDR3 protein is CATSRDGRTYGYTF. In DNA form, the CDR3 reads TGTGCCACCAGCAGAGATGGCAGAACCTATGGCTACACCTTC. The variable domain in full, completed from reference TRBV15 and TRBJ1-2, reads DAMVIQNPRYQVTQFGKPVTLSCSQTLNHNVMYWYQQKSSQAPKLLFHYYDKDFNNEADTPDNFQSRRPNTSFCFLDIRSPGLGDTAMYLCATSRDGRTYGYTFGSGTRLTVV.

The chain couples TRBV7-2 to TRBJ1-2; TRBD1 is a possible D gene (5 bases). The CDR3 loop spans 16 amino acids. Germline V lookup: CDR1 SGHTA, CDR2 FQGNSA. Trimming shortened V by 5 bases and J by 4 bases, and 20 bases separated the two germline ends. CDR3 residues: CASSPGGNGAFYGYTF. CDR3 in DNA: TGTGCCAGCAGCCCGGGGGGAAACGGAGCATTCTATGGCTACACCTTC.

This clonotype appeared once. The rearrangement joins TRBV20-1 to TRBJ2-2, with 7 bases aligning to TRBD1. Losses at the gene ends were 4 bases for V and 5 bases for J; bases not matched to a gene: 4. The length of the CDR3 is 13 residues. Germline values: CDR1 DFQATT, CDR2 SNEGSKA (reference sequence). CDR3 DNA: TGCAGTGCTATTACAGGGGAAACCGGGGAGCTGTTTTTT. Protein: CSAITGETGELFF.

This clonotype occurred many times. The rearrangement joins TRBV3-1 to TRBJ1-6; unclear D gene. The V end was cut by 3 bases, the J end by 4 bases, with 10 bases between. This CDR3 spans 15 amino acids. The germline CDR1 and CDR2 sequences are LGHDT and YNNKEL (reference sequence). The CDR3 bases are TGTGCCAGCAGCCAGGGCCCACTGTATAATTCACCCCTCCACTTT. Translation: CASSQGPLYNSPLHF.

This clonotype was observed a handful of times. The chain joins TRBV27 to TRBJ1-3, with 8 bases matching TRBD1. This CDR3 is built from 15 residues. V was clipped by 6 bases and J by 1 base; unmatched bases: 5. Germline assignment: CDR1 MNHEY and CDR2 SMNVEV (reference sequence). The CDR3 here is CASRGQGASGNTIYF. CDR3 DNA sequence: TGTGCCAGCAGAGGGCAGGGGGCATCTGGAAACACCATATATTTT.